The 7 T cell receptor beta chains below all came from one sample that was sequenced in a study of beta chain features in type 1 diabetes. cDNA synthesis used the whole RNA isolate, giving expressed TCRB sequences. Measured with immunoSEQ multiplex PCR; TCRdb has only the in-frame clones, and not every one. The sample lists approximately 170,000 clones, around 7.9% seen once, with 0.5% to 0.55% in the top ten. These receptors' antigens are unknown. Study observations and caveats: Significant though moderate, a shortening of TCRB CDR3s appeared in all four CD4+ subsets of Type 1 diabetes patients.

Input material: central memory CD4+ T cells from blood. The receptor set was obtained from a young man with type 1 diabetes.

This clone came up many times. V gene TRBV5-4 combines with J gene TRBJ2-5; 12 nucleotides match TRBD2. Losses at the gene ends were 0 bases for V and 0 bases for J; bases not matched to a gene: 6. CDR3 length: 18 amino acids. Germline V gives CDR1 SGHNT, CDR2 YYREEE (reference sequence). The CDR3 bases are TGTGCCAGCAGCTTGGCTAGCGGGGGGGCTGGGTACCAAGAGACCCAGTACTTC. It codes for CASSLASGGAGYQETQYF.

This clone was counted between two and nine times. The CDR3 nucleotides read TGTGCCAGCTCACCGCTAGACAGTCTGACTGAAGCTTTCTTT. Translated: CASSPLDSLTEAFF. J is TRBJ1-1 and V is TRBV18; TRBD1 might be the D (5 bases). Trimming removed 3 bases from V and 5 bases from J, with 13 bases in between. Germline CDR1 is KGHSH and CDR2 is LQKENI. CDR3 length: 14 residues.

In its sample, this clone was seen a few times. The V and J genes are TRBV4-2 and TRBJ2-5, with 8 nucleotides matching TRBD2. From germline, CDR1 is LGHNA and CDR2 YNFKEQ. J was trimmed by 4 bases and V by 1 base; bases with no gene match: 11. This CDR3 is built from 17 residues. The CDR3 DNA sequence: TGTGCCAGCAGCCAAGGAGGTCGAGCGGGAGATGGAGAGACCCAGTACTTC. This encodes CASSQGGRAGDGETQYF.

This clone has more than one count but fewer than ten. The chain employs TRBV29-1 and TRBJ1-1; no clear D. Trimming shortened V by 4 bases and J by 3 bases, and 6 bases separated the two germline ends. The CDR3 has 11 residues. CDR1 and CDR2 (germline): SQVTM, ANQGSEA. For the CDR3, the DNA is TGCAGCGTTGCCAGATACACTGAAGCTTTCTTT. This translates into CSVARYTEAFF.

The sample holds a few counts of this clone. The chain combines TRBV7-9 with TRBJ1-6, with D tentatively TRBD1 (6 bases). This CDR3 region has 12 residues. Trimming pared 5 bases from V and 14 bases from J, leaving 13 bases between. From germline, CDR1 is SEHNR and CDR2 FQNEAQ (reference sequence). The CDR3 reads CASSPQGEALHF. In nucleotides, the CDR3 is TGTGCCAGCAGCCCACAGGGTGAAGCCCTCCACTTT.

CDR3 bases: TGTGCCAGCAGCCCAGGAGGGGGCTTGTACGAGCAGTACTTC. This translates into CASSPGGGLYEQYF. The chain carries TRBV14 and TRBJ2-7, with a weak D call TRBD1 (7 bases). Germline V lookup: CDR1 SGHDN, CDR2 FVKESK. The CDR3 covers 14 residues. V was cut by 4 bases and J by 4 bases, with 14 bases left in between. The full variable domain, in which reference TRBV14 and TRBJ2-7 provide the parts outside the CDR3, is EAGVTQFPSHSVIEKGQTVTLRCDPISGHDNLYWYRRVMGKEIKFLLHFVKESKQDESGMPNNRFLAERTGGTYSTLKVQPAELEDSGVYFCASSPGGGLYEQYFGPGTRLTVT.

In its sample, this clone was seen a few times. The chain couples TRBV7-8 to TRBJ2-2; 13 nucleotides agree with TRBD2. CDR1 is SGHVS, CDR2 FQNEAQ, per germline. V was pared by 5 bases and J by 0 bases, with 15 bases of the junction left unmatched. The CDR3 runs to 21 residues. CDR3 DNA: TGTGCCAGCAGCCCCGCCTTTGGACTAGCGGGAGCCCTTTCGAACACCGGGGAGCTGTTTTTT. Its protein product is CASSPAFGLAGALSNTGELFF.